The sequence of this T cell receptor beta chain was determined in a study of metastatic and nonmetastatic thyroid tumors. The wider study: Samples came from malignant and benign thyroid patients, and repertoires were compared across blood and tumor or nodule tissue. Study-level findings and limits: Reportedly, malignant thyroid tumors had significantly higher TCR beta diversity than benign nodules, in blood and tumor.

From the PCR reads, TCRdb re-called clones with MiXCR. This sample has roughly 15,000 clones; 23% occur once, and the top ten carry just under 7.5%. Thyroid surgery took place with no prior treatment in any patient. This clone was seen many times. The antigen remains undetermined. CDR1 and CDR2 (germline): DFQATT, SNEGSKA (reference sequence). V was cut by 0 bases and J by 3 bases, with 11 bases left in between. CDR3 size: 14 residues. The sequence was obtained from a female donor with papillary thyroid cancer or a benign thyroid nodule (not recorded which). Some clones in this sample may be carry-over from other donors' samples. Sequencing used adjacent normal tissue. V is TRBV20-1 and J is TRBJ2-5; tentatively, D is TRBD2 (6 bases). Here the CDR3 DNA reads TGCAGTGCTAGAGATGGGGGGTCAAAAGAGACCCAGTACTTC. It encodes CSARDGGSKETQYF.